Detailed here is one T cell receptor (beta chain). What it binds is not known. These data belong to a study of chemoradiotherapy in HPV16-positive cancers. On the study more broadly: A couple of HPV16-positive patients' cells yielded candidate HPV-specific clones and common motifs.

TCRdb keeps only in-frame clones here, not all; method: immunoSEQ multiplex PCR. The table includes 2,500 to 3,500 clones, 77% detected once. The CDR3 spans 15 residues. Germline values: CDR1 SGHAT, CDR2 FQNNGV. The V end was cut by 1 base, the J end by 3 bases, with 12 bases between. Study results and caveats: Functional assays defining HPV-specific T cells used only a couple of HPV16-positive patients.

The chain uses TRBV11-2 and TRBJ1-1; D unresolved. The receptor was isolated from a human donor with HPV-associated anogenital cancer. This material consisted of tumor tissue, taken from a patient who underwent chemoradiotherapy. CDR3 DNA: TGTGCCAGCAGCTTAGTCATGGGCAAGGACACTGAAGCTTTCTTT. Its translation: CASSLVMGKDTEAFF.